The next 18 T cell receptor beta chains were all read from a single sample in a study of cytomegalovirus exposure and HLA in healthy donors. A multiplex PCR was run with 60 Vbeta primers and 13 Jbeta primers. Repertoires were generated with immunoSEQ multiplex PCR, while TCRdb's copy carries only in-frame clones and drops some. The sample has approximately 110,000 clones, about 79% seen once. Sequencing was carried out using PBMCs. These receptors originate from a woman aged 18-29 years in good health and CMV-seropositive.

The CDR3 region is CASSTGQGADEQFF. CDR3 in DNA: TGTGCCAGCAGCACCGGACAGGGGGCAGATGAGCAGTTCTTC. The rearrangement joins TRBV5-4 to TRBJ2-1; 11 bases agree with TRBD1. Trimming at V came to 4 bases and at J to 8 bases, leaving 5 bases not matched to a gene. CDR1 and CDR2 (germline): SGHNT, YYREEE (reference sequence). The CDR3 spans 14 residues.

J is TRBJ2-5 and V is TRBV11-2; 8 nucleotides align to TRBD2. The CDR3 length is 15 residues. The ends lost 7 bases at V and 5 bases at J; junction bases unmatched: 12. Germline V gene lookup returns CDR1 SGHAT and CDR2 FQNNGV. The CDR3 reads CASKTHGTSHETQYF. CDR3 nucleotide sequence: TGTGCCAGCAAAACCCATGGGACTAGTCACGAGACCCAGTACTTC.

The rearrangement uses TRBV6-5 and TRBJ1-3; 7 nucleotides agree with TRBD1. This CDR3 comprises 13 residues. The V gene end was trimmed by 8 bases and the J gene end by 3 bases; junction bases not matched to a gene: 4. The germline gives CDR1 MNHEY, CDR2 SVGAGI. The CDR3: CASRRGIGNTIYF. CDR3 sequence (DNA): TGTGCCAGCCGCAGGGGGATTGGAAACACCATATATTTT.

This chain connects TRBV2 to TRBJ1-1, with D uncertain. This CDR3 is 13 amino acids long. Trimming stripped 7 bases from V and 3 bases from J, with 12 bases between. CDR1 is SNHLY, CDR2 FYNNEI, per germline. Written as DNA, the CDR3 is TGTGCCAGCACGATAGGGCGGGACACTGAAGCTTTCTTT. It translates to CASTIGRDTEAFF.

J is TRBJ1-3 and V is TRBV5-1; D may be TRBD1 (5 bases). V lost 2 bases to trimming and J lost 0 bases, with 9 bases between them. The CDR3 has 15 amino acids. CDR1 is SGHRS, CDR2 YFSETQ, per germline. CDR3 sequence: CASSFQGLSGNTIYF. In DNA, the CDR3 is TGCGCCAGCAGCTTTCAGGGACTCTCTGGAAACACCATATATTTT.

This clone has more than one count but fewer than ten. This chain uses TRBV27 with TRBJ2-3; the D gene is possibly TRBD2 (7 bases). Trimming took off 2 bases at V and 6 bases at J, with 24 bases between the two ends. The germline V gene has CDR1 MNHEY and CDR2 SMNVEV (reference sequence). The CDR3 totals 18 residues. CDR3: CASSLINLGGRRVDTQYF. The CDR3 DNA is TGTGCCAGCAGTTTAATTAACCTCGGGGGGCGGAGGGTCGATACGCAGTATTTT.

The V gene is TRBV6-1, the J gene TRBJ1-1, with TRBD1 matching over 10 bases. Germline values: CDR1 MNHNS, CDR2 SASEGT. Losses at the gene ends were 8 bases for V and 7 bases for J; bases not matched to a gene: 10. The CDR3 runs 14 residues. In DNA form, the CDR3 reads TGTGCCAGCGAGAGGGACAGGGGACTGCTTGAAGCTTTCTTT. Residues: CASERDRGLLEAFF.

The V gene is TRBV5-1, the J gene TRBJ1-1, with 7 bases that match TRBD1. Germline loops: CDR1 SGHRS, CDR2 YFSETQ. V lost 4 bases and J lost 0; bases outside the gene matches: 6. This CDR3 is 15 amino acids long. The CDR3 here is CASSGGRGLNTEAFF. In nucleotides, the CDR3 is TGCGCCAGCAGCGGCGGAAGGGGGCTGAACACTGAAGCTTTCTTT.

The rearrangement links TRBV9 to TRBJ2-7; D possibly corresponds to TRBD2 (6 bases). CDR1 is SGDLS, CDR2 YYNGEE, per germline. Trimming shortened V by 0 bases and J by 2 bases, and 15 bases separated the two germline ends. This CDR3 comprises 16 residues. The CDR3 loop is CASSVAGAGHTYEQYF. The CDR3 nucleotides are TGTGCCAGCAGCGTAGCGGGAGCGGGCCACACCTACGAGCAGTACTTC.

The chain is built from TRBV27 and TRBJ2-7; the match to TRBD2 covers 10 bases. CDR1 is MNHEY and CDR2 is SMNVEV in the germline V gene (reference sequence). Germline trimming cut 3 bases from V and 2 bases from J; bases unmatched to any gene: 10. The CDR3 covers 17 residues. The CDR3 nucleotides are TGTGCCAGCAGTTTCGGGAAAACTAGCGGGGCTACCTACGAGCAGTACTTC. Translated, it gives CASSFGKTSGATYEQYF.

V gene TRBV13 combines with J gene TRBJ2-6, with 8 nucleotides matching TRBD1. This CDR3 region has 17 residues. Germline V gene data show CDR1 as PRHDT and CDR2 as FYEKMQ (reference sequence). The V gene end was trimmed by 8 bases and the J gene end by 2 bases; junction bases not matched to a gene: 11. The CDR3 DNA reads TGTGCCAGCCCCCGCCCGACAGGGGTGGCTGGGGCCAACGTCCTGACTTTC. This encodes CASPRPTGVAGANVLTF.

Worth noting for this clone: Sequence at one end of the junction differs from germline and may be a read error. V usage is TRBV7-9 and J usage is TRBJ2-5; possible D gene TRBD2, 6 bases. Germline CDR1 reads SEHNR; CDR2 reads FQNEAQ (reference sequence). CDR3 length: 13 residues. This CDR3 is CSSSPWREETQYF. In DNA, the CDR3 is TGTTCCAGCAGCCCTTGGAGGGAGGAGACCCAGTACTTC.

This clone appeared a single time. The genes are TRBV6-5 and TRBJ2-1; 10 positions match TRBD2. This CDR3 has 15 amino acids. V was clipped by 4 bases and J by 7 bases; unmatched bases: 7. Germline CDR1 reads MNHEY; CDR2 reads SVGAGI. In DNA, the CDR3 is TGTGCCAGCAGTTCGTGGACTAGCGGAGGGAATGAGCAGTTCTTC. Translated: CASSSWTSGGNEQFF.

V gene TRBV9 combines with J gene TRBJ2-6; D is undetermined. The germline gives CDR1 SGDLS, CDR2 YYNGEE. This CDR3 is 14 amino acids long. V dropped 5 bases and J dropped 2 bases, with 8 bases sitting between them. The CDR3: CASSILTGANVLTF. DNA for the CDR3: TGTGCCAGCAGTATACTTACTGGGGCCAACGTCCTGACTTTC.

This clone showed up just a few times. The chain uses TRBV4-1 and TRBJ2-1; D perhaps matches TRBD2 (6 bases). Germline lookup yields CDR1 MGHRA and CDR2 YSYEKL. The CDR3 consists of 14 residues. Trimming pared 8 bases from V and 2 bases from J, leaving 13 bases between. This chain's CDR3 is CASRDSGTYNEQFF. CDR3 in DNA: TGCGCCAGCCGAGATAGCGGAACCTACAATGAGCAGTTCTTC.

This sequence joins TRBV15 and TRBJ2-2; D uncertain. The CDR3 consists of 14 residues. Germline V lookup: CDR1 LNHNV, CDR2 YYDKDF (reference sequence). V was cut by 1 base and J by 1 base, with 4 bases left in between. For the CDR3, the DNA is TGTGCCACCAGCAGAGTTCGGAACACCGGGGAGCTGTTTTTT. It yields the protein CATSRVRNTGELFF.

The CDR3 nucleotides read TGCGCCAGCAGGAAAGGCGGGGACCACAATGAGCAGTTCTTC. It encodes CASRKGGDHNEQFF. This chain links TRBV5-1 with TRBJ2-1; D is perhaps TRBD2 (6 bases). This CDR3 contains 14 residues. V was pared by 5 bases and J by 5 bases, with 14 bases between. Germline CDR1 is SGHRS and CDR2 is YFSETQ.

J is TRBJ2-2 and V is TRBV27, with a tentative D call TRBD2 (6 bases). Germline V lookup: CDR1 MNHEY, CDR2 SMNVEV (reference sequence). V lost 11 bases and J 6 bases, leaving 19 bases between the germline ends. The CDR3 length is 14 residues. CDR3 in DNA: TGTGCCTCCGCCCCATCGGGAGCACCCGGGGAGCTGTTTTTT. It translates to CASAPSGAPGELFF.